A selection of T cell receptor beta chains follows, all from one sample in a study of immune cell composition in non-small cell lung cancer. Assay used: immunoSEQ multiplex PCR; TCRdb lists only in-frame clones, some missing. Of about 6,600 clones in the sample, approximately 83% were seen once. The specimen sequenced was non-adjacent lung tissue. These receptors all stem from a human donor with non-small cell lung cancer. CDR3s include the opening cysteine and the closing phenylalanine or tryptophan.

v_gene: TRBV5-1
j_gene: TRBJ2-6
CDR3aa: CASSPGTGNSGANVLTF

v_gene: TRBV9
j_gene: TRBJ2-3
CDR3aa: CASSETDGGTDTQYF

v_gene: TRBV15
j_gene: TRBJ2-6
CDR3aa: CATSTTLTGDGRSSGANVLTF

v_gene: TRBV11-2
j_gene: TRBJ2-2
CDR3aa: CASSALAVSTGELFF

v_gene: TRBV4-3
j_gene: TRBJ1-3
CDR3aa: CASSQEAGPRNTIYF

v_gene: TRBV7-9
j_gene: TRBJ2-5
CDR3aa: CASSLAGGQETQYF

v_gene: TRBV7-9
j_gene: TRBJ2-7
CDR3aa: CASSHSGTGESYEQYF

v_gene: TRBV5-6
j_gene: TRBJ2-7
CDR3aa: CASSQGIAYEQYF

v_gene: TRBV29-1
j_gene: TRBJ2-3
CDR3aa: CSVIGGRDRETDTQYF

v_gene: TRBV13
j_gene: TRBJ2-6
CDR3aa: CASSYYSSGANVLTF

v_gene: TRBV23-1
j_gene: TRBJ2-7
CDR3aa: CASSPLGQGARGDEQYF

v_gene: TRBV19
j_gene: TRBJ1-2
CDR3aa: CASSPGQTYSTF

v_gene: TRBV30
j_gene: TRBJ2-1
CDR3aa: CAWSGTGRNEQFF

v_gene: TRBV4-1
j_gene: TRBJ2-7
CDR3aa: CASSRAGLAGGQTYEQYF

v_gene: TRBV5-1
j_gene: TRBJ1-2
CDR3aa: CASSLGTDGYTF

v_gene: TRBV5-1
j_gene: TRBJ2-5
CDR3aa: CASSNSETQYF

v_gene: TRBV5-4
j_gene: TRBJ2-2
CDR3aa: CASSDGTSRNTGELFF

v_gene: TRBV19
j_gene: TRBJ2-7
CDR3aa: CASKGTGAYEQYF

v_gene: TRBV15
j_gene: TRBJ2-2
CDR3aa: CATSRSSGGATGELFF

v_gene: TRBV6-5
j_gene: TRBJ1-2
CDR3aa: CASTLGQGGVYGYTF

v_gene: TRBV18
j_gene: TRBJ2-3
CDR3aa: CASSPGTGFTDTQYF

v_gene: TRBV5-4
j_gene: TRBJ1-2
CDR3aa: CASSPALSSYGYTF

v_gene: TRBV28
j_gene: TRBJ2-5
CDR3aa: CASNSRETQYF

v_gene: TRBV7-9
j_gene: TRBJ2-3
CDR3aa: CASSGGSGGTDTQYF

v_gene: TRBV5-8
j_gene: TRBJ2-2
CDR3aa: CASSLANSHGELFF

v_gene: TRBV28
j_gene: TRBJ2-3
CDR3aa: CASSFLSGTDTQYF

v_gene: TRBV30
j_gene: TRBJ2-3
CDR3aa: CAWSISVSSTDTQYF

v_gene: TRBV7-3
j_gene: TRBJ2-2
CDR3aa: CASSKAGASSTGELFF

v_gene: TRBV28
j_gene: TRBJ2-2
CDR3aa: CASSLEVGSGPGELFF

v_gene: TRBV9
j_gene: TRBJ2-2
CDR3aa: CASSPSGSGSPGELFF

v_gene: TRBV7-9
j_gene: TRBJ2-4
CDR3aa: CASSSAGALNIQYF

v_gene: TRBV7-9
j_gene: TRBJ1-2
CDR3aa: CASRTGTGVYGYTF

v_gene: TRBV5-6
j_gene: TRBJ2-3
CDR3aa: CASTGATSTDTQYF

v_gene: TRBV7-2
j_gene: TRBJ1-4
CDR3aa: CASSLIGAGEKLFF

v_gene: TRBV5-8
j_gene: TRBJ2-6
CDR3aa: CASSQGGISGANVLTF

v_gene: TRBV6-5
j_gene: TRBJ2-3
CDR3aa: CASSYGQRGLDNTQYF

v_gene: TRBV7-6
j_gene: TRBJ2-1
CDR3aa: CASSQSTKYNEQFF

v_gene: TRBV5-4
j_gene: TRBJ2-5
CDR3aa: CASSLGDRGNRRETQYF

v_gene: TRBV28
j_gene: TRBJ1-1
CDR3aa: CAIRQNTEAFF

v_gene: TRBV4-1
j_gene: TRBJ1-6
CDR3aa: CASSQRWDRGDSPLHF

v_gene: TRBV5-1
j_gene: TRBJ2-5
CDR3aa: CASSRRGARGTRETQYF

v_gene: TRBV9
j_gene: TRBJ1-1
CDR3aa: CASSPMTGRTEAFF

v_gene: TRBV5-1
j_gene: TRBJ2-5
CDR3aa: CASSSLLAGGGETQYF

v_gene: TRBV21-1
j_gene: TRBJ2-7
CDR3aa: CASRCTGDREQYF

v_gene: TRBV6-6
j_gene: TRBJ1-2
CDR3aa: CASSRVRGGGYGYTF

v_gene: TRBV19
j_gene: TRBJ2-3
CDR3aa: CASSADRTDTQYF

v_gene: TRBV5-4
j_gene: TRBJ2-7
CDR3aa: CASSLEQGAYEQYF

v_gene: TRBV18
j_gene: TRBJ2-7
CDR3aa: CASSQGAQTYEQYF

v_gene: TRBV29-1
j_gene: TRBJ1-1
CDR3aa: CSVPGGILNTEAFF

v_gene: TRBV18
j_gene: TRBJ2-7
CDR3aa: CASSSAGGTYEQYF

v_gene: TRBV27
j_gene: TRBJ2-6
CDR3aa: CASSSRLSGANVLTF

v_gene: TRBV18
j_gene: TRBJ1-4
CDR3aa: CASSLTAGQGIEEKLFF

v_gene: TRBV5-5
j_gene: TRBJ2-3
CDR3aa: CASSFFGNTDTQYF

v_gene: TRBV6-6
j_gene: TRBJ1-2
CDR3aa: CASSLDRGRFDYTF

v_gene: TRBV9
j_gene: TRBJ2-1
CDR3aa: CASSALTSGRAGEQFF

v_gene: TRBV7-2
j_gene: TRBJ1-2
CDR3aa: CASSSSGTFLLNHGYTF

v_gene: TRBV11-2
j_gene: TRBJ2-1
CDR3aa: CASSLVAGQGREQFF

v_gene: TRBV4-1
j_gene: TRBJ2-7
CDR3aa: CASSQSSGRAQYEQYF

v_gene: TRBV6-5
j_gene: TRBJ1-2
CDR3aa: CASSSPTQNYGYTF

v_gene: TRBV25-1
j_gene: TRBJ1-2
CDR3aa: CASSDTIVDRFYGYTF